Presented here are 12 T cell receptor beta chains from one specimen sequenced in a study of vaccination effects on CD4 cells after COVID-19. Sequencing was performed with immunoSEQ multiplex PCR; in TCRdb, only in-frame clones are kept and a portion is missing. In the table there are fewer than 75,000 clones, approximately 71% of which are singletons. Scientists isolated CD4+ T cells after an approximately 11-day culture period ended. Antigens for these TCRs are unknown. The sample in question was CD4+ T cells from PBMCs cultured without peptide, obtained before COVID-19 vaccination. All receptors derive from a human donor who received a COVID-19 vaccine.

V and J are TRBV6-5 and TRBJ2-6; no definite D call. Trimming took off 5 bases at V and 0 bases at J, with 8 bases between the two ends. Germline values: CDR1 MNHEY, CDR2 SVGAGI. The length of the CDR3 is 15 residues. CDR3 sequence: CASSTDGSGANVLTF. Here the CDR3 DNA reads TGTGCCAGCAGTACCGACGGCTCTGGGGCCAACGTCCTGACTTTC.

The V and J genes are TRBV3-1 (or the pseudogene TRBV3-2) and TRBJ2-6; 8 bases fit TRBD1. V dropped 2 bases and J dropped 0; count of bases not matched to a gene: 9. CDR1 LGHDT and CDR2 YNNKEL come from the germline V gene (reference sequence). The CDR3 is made up of 19 amino acids. As DNA, the CDR3 is TGTGCCAGCAGCCAAACGACAGGGGCCCTAATCTCTGGGGCCAACGTCCTGACTTTC. Translating it yields CASSQTTGALISGANVLTF.

The V gene is TRBV7-8, the J gene TRBJ2-3; possibly TRBD1 or TRBD2 for D (6 bases each). This CDR3 spans 16 amino acids. Germline V gene sequence: CDR1 SGHVS, CDR2 FQNEAQ. The ends were cut back, 7 bases at V and 5 bases at J, with 22 bases in the middle. CDR3 region: CASILDVPRGRDTQYF. For the CDR3, the DNA is TGTGCCAGCATCCTAGATGTCCCTCGGGGGCGAGATACGCAGTATTTT.

The gene calls are TRBV2 and TRBJ2-1; 7 bases are shared with TRBD2. Germline V lookup: CDR1 SNHLY, CDR2 FYNNEI. The CDR3 has 13 residues. Germline trimming cut 11 bases from V and 6 bases from J; bases unmatched to any gene: 10. CDR3 bases: TGTGCCGGTAATCGGGGGGACGGCAATGAGCAGTTCTTC. This sequence encodes CAGNRGDGNEQFF.

V and J are TRBV27 and TRBJ2-1; 11 positions match TRBD2. The V and J ends lost 3 bases and 7 bases, in that order; junction bases with no gene match: 8. The CDR3 covers 16 residues. Per germline, CDR1 MNHEY and CDR2 SMNVEV (reference sequence). The CDR3 protein is CASSFYSGGAKNEQFF. As DNA, the CDR3 is TGTGCCAGCAGTTTTTATAGCGGGGGGGCCAAAAATGAGCAGTTCTTC.

This chain connects TRBV6-2 or TRBV6-3 to TRBJ2-5, with a weak D call TRBD2 (6 bases). Trimming removed 6 bases from V and 0 bases from J, with 14 bases in between. Germline CDR1 and CDR2: MNHEY and SVGEGT. The CDR3 is made up of 15 amino acids. CDR3 coding DNA: TGTGCCAGCAGCCTGGACGGACTATACCAAGAGACCCAGTACTTC. Amino acid sequence: CASSLDGLYQETQYF.

DNA of the CDR3: TGTGCCATCAGTGAGTCCGTGAAGGGCGAGCAGTACGTC. Translated: CAISESVKGEQYV. This chain connects TRBV10-3 to TRBJ2-7; D remains unclear. There are 13 residues in the CDR3. CDR1 is ENHRY, CDR2 SYGVKD, per germline. Trimming removed 0 bases from V and 6 bases from J, with 9 bases in between.

This clone was detected only once. The chain is built from TRBV10-2 and TRBJ1-6; D possibly corresponds to TRBD1 (6 bases). The V gene's germline CDR1 is WSHSY and CDR2 SAAADI. This CDR3 has 15 residues. V lost 6 bases and J lost 7, with 16 bases in between. Here the CDR3 reads CASRQTTGYNSPLHF. CDR3 bases: TGCGCCAGCAGGCAAACGACAGGATACAATTCACCCCTCCACTTT.

The chain combines TRBV12-5 with TRBJ2-7; perhaps TRBD2 as D (6 bases). The length of the CDR3 is 13 residues. V was shortened by 8 bases and J by 3 bases, with 14 bases between the two germline ends. CDR1 and CDR2 (germline): LGHNT, FRNRAP. The CDR3 coding sequence is TGTGCTAGTAAAGTCGGGACTCACTACGAGCAGTACGTC. This codes for CASKVGTHYEQYV.

This clone was observed once. V usage is TRBV30 and J usage is TRBJ2-2; a weak D match, TRBD2 (5 bases). Deletions cut 4 bases from V and 2 bases from J, with 35 bases between. This CDR3 region has 22 residues. Germline V gives CDR1 GTSNPN, CDR2 SVGIG (reference sequence). DNA of the CDR3: TGTGCCTGGACAACCTCCCCTTGGCAAAGCGGTCTACCACCTCACAACACCGGGGAGCTGTTTTTT. Protein sequence: CAWTTSPWQSGLPPHNTGELFF.

This clone was seen just once. The CDR3 nucleotides are TGTGCCAGCAGCCCCCGGACAGGGGCAAATTCACCCCTCCACTTT. Protein product: CASSPRTGANSPLHF. This chain uses TRBV5-6 with TRBJ1-6; 9 bases line up with TRBD1. Germline V gene sequence: CDR1 SGHDT, CDR2 YYEEEE. The CDR3 is 15 residues long. Unmatched junction bases numbered 6, after V lost 4 bases and J lost 7 bases.

The chain links TRBV7-3 to TRBJ2-2, with a weak D call TRBD2 (6 bases). Looked up from germline, CDR1 is SGHTA and CDR2 is FQGTGA. Trimming removed 1 base at V and 4 bases at J, with 7 bases between. The CDR3 length is 14 residues. CDR3 loop: CASSLMGGTGELFF. CDR3 DNA sequence: TGTGCCAGCAGCTTAATGGGGGGCACCGGGGAGCTGTTTTTT.